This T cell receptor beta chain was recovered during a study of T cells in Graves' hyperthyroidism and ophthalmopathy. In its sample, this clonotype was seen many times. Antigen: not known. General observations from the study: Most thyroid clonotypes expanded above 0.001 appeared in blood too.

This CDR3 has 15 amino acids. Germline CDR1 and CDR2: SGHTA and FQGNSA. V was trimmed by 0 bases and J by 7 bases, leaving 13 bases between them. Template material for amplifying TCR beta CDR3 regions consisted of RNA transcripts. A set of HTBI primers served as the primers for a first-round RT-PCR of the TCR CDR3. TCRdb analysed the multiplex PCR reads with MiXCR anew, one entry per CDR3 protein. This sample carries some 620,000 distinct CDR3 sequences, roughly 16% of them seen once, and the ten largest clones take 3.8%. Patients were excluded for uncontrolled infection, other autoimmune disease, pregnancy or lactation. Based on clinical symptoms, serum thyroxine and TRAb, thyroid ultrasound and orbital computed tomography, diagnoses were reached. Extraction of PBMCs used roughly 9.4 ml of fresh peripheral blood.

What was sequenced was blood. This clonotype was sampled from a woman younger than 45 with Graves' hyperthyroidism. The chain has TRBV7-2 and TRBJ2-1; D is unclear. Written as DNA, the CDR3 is TGTGCCAGCAGCTTAGCTCGACGGCCCCTAAATGAGCAGTTCTTC. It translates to CASSLARRPLNEQFF.